This TCR beta chain comes out of a study of T cells in Graves' hyperthyroidism and ophthalmopathy. Background on the study: At initial diagnosis, before any treatment had begun, peripheral blood was obtained. Findings and caveats of the study: Patients with ophthalmopathy were separated from those with stable hyperthyroidism by a 13 V-J model.

Used for diagnoses were clinical symptoms, serum thyroxine and TRAb, thyroid ultrasound and orbital computed tomography. What was amplified from RNA transcripts were TCR beta CDR3 regions. In the first-round RT-PCR of the TCR CDR3, the HTBI primer set was used. TCRdb processed the multiplex PCR reads anew with MiXCR; each CDR3 protein has one entry. The data hold roughly 580,000 distinct CDR3 sequences, with around 13% observed a single time. As to this clonotype: Its antigen is as yet unknown.

Unmatched junction bases numbered 8, after V lost 3 bases and J lost 4 bases. Germline loops: CDR1 SGHDN, CDR2 FVKESK. The CDR3 contains 17 residues. Input material: blood. The clonotype originates from a young woman with Graves' hyperthyroidism that later progressed to Graves' ophthalmopathy. The chain uses TRBV14 and TRBJ2-1; 11 bases match TRBD2. In DNA, the CDR3 is TGTGCCAGCAGCCACAACACCGGGACTAGCGGATACAATGAGCAGTTCTTC. Protein sequence: CASSHNTGTSGYNEQFF.